This TCR beta chain was identified in a study of T cell responses to AZD1222 COVID-19 vaccine. For this clone: What it recognizes is unknown.

The CDR3 runs 14 residues. Trimming left V 6 bases short and J 0 bases short, with 12 bases between. Germline values: CDR1 MNHNY, CDR2 SVGAGI (reference sequence). Overall study findings and caveats: Spike regions recognized by vaccine-associated CD4 TCRs spanned the protein, led by 160-218 and 743-854.

The repertoire was sequenced with immunoSEQ multiplex PCR; TCRdb's copy has only in-frame clones and lacks some. The data hold under 110,000 clones, with about 88% observed a single time. The sample in question was peripheral blood, obtained on day 0 of AZD1222 vaccination. J is TRBJ2-7 and V is TRBV6-6, with D tentatively TRBD2 (6 bases). The TCR comes from an adult in good health. The CDR3 DNA sequence: TGTGCCAGCAGAGAGGACGGGAGCTCCTACGAGCAGTACTTC. It encodes CASREDGSSYEQYF.